These 3 T cell receptor beta chains originate from one sample sequenced in a study of molecular identifiers for immune sequencing clone quantification. TCRdb reprocessed the PCR reads with MiXCR, giving one entry per CDR3 protein. The sample consists of under 350,000 distinct CDR3 sequences, about 23% of them appearing once. The sequenced sample consisted of naive CD8+ T cells from blood, with Jurkat cell RNA spiked in. The subset was: FACS-sorted CD8+CD4-CCR7+CD45RA+ naive T cells. The receptor set was obtained from a human donor in good health. Some libraries in this study had Jurkat cell RNA spiked in.

This clonotype was recorded at least ten times. The V call is TRBV5-4, the J call TRBJ2-5; 8 nucleotides align to TRBD1. Trimming cost V 1 base and J 2 bases; bases outside gene matches: 10. Germline V gene data show CDR1 as SGHNT and CDR2 as YYREEE (reference sequence). The CDR3 contains 17 residues. CDR3 residues: CASSLWSGTGGQETQYF. CDR3 nucleotide sequence: TGTGCCAGCAGCTTGTGGTCCGGGACAGGAGGACAAGAGACCCAGTACTTC. Using reference TRBV5-4 and TRBJ2-5 for the parts outside the CDR3, the full variable domain is ETGVTQSPTHLIKTRGQQVTLRCSSQSGHNTVSWYQQALGQGPQFIFQYYREEENGRGNFPPRFSGLQFPNYSSELNVNALELDDSALYLCASSLWSGTGGQETQYFGPGTRLLVL.

Many counts were recorded for this clonotype. The chain joins TRBV7-6 to TRBJ2-7; 7 nucleotides align to TRBD1. The ends lost 4 bases at V and 4 bases at J; junction bases unmatched: 4. This CDR3 contains 13 residues. Germline CDR1 and CDR2: SGHVS and FNYEAQ. The DNA of the CDR3 is TGTGCCAGCAGCTCGACACAGGGGTACGAGCAGTACTTC. This codes for CASSSTQGYEQYF.

This clonotype was seen many times. J is TRBJ2-3 and V is TRBV6-5; weak D call: TRBD2 (5 bases). The germline V and J ends were trimmed by 0 bases and 2 bases, with 12 bases remaining between them. Germline V gives CDR1 MNHEY, CDR2 SVGAGI. The CDR3 totals 16 residues. The CDR3 here is CASSYSKRAATDTQYF. The DNA for the CDR3 is TGTGCCAGCAGTTACTCTAAGAGGGCCGCCACAGATACGCAGTATTTT.